Shown below are 18 T cell receptor beta chains from a single sample sequenced in a study of vaccination and CD4 T cells after COVID-19. No cognate antigen is known for these TCRs. Treatment: approximately nine-day PBMC culture with coronavirus spike peptide pools or control peptides (ViraFEST assay). Ahead of the COVID-19 pandemic (2011-2018), the CD4+ T cells of the unexposed donor were collected. Cultured CD4+ T cell DNA was sequenced using the Oncomine TCR Beta short-read assay. From the PCR reads, TCRdb called clonotypes with MiXCR, one entry per CDR3 protein. The sample yields 9,500 to 10,000 distinct CDR3 sequences, 55% to 75% seen once. The sequencing input was CD4+ T cells from blood, cultured in vitro. The receptors originated from a human donor in good health.

The CDR3 bases are TGTGCCAGCAGTTACCGCCCAGGAGGATGGCAGGGGGGCTACGAGCAGTACTTC. Its protein product is CASSYRPGGWQGGYEQYF. The V gene is TRBV6-5, the J gene TRBJ2-7, with D maybe TRBD1 (7 bases). V lost 2 bases and J lost 3, with 23 bases in between. This CDR3 spans 18 amino acids. The V gene's germline CDR1 is MNHEY and CDR2 SVGAGI.

V gene TRBV5-6 combines with J gene TRBJ1-5; 7 bases match TRBD1. Per germline, CDR1 SGHDT and CDR2 YYEEEE. The V segment lost 0 bases and the J segment 0 bases; nucleotides outside the gene matches: 0. The CDR3 runs 15 residues. Written as DNA, the CDR3 is TGTGCCAGCAGCTTGGCAGGGGGTAGCAATCAGCCCCAGCATTTT. This encodes CASSLAGGSNQPQHF.

V is TRBV12-3 or TRBV12-4 and J is TRBJ1-3; 7 positions match TRBD1. V gave up 6 bases and J gave up 8 bases; unmatched junction bases: 10. This CDR3 is built from 14 residues. The CDR3 DNA reads as TGTGCCAGCAGACCAGGGGGATTAGGCTACACCATATATTTT. Protein sequence: CASRPGGLGYTIYF.

This chain's CDR3 is CASRQGNRDTEAFF. In nucleotides, the CDR3 is TGTGCCAGCAGACAGGGAAACAGGGACACTGAAGCTTTCTTT. The chain uses TRBV27 and TRBJ1-1, with D tentatively TRBD1 (6 bases). The length of the CDR3 is 14 residues. V gave up 6 bases and J gave up 3 bases, with 14 bases separating them. Germline CDR1 reads MNHEY; CDR2 reads SMNVEV (reference sequence).

This clonotype has more than one count but fewer than ten. This chain joins TRBV6-2 or TRBV6-3 and TRBJ2-3; tentatively, D is TRBD1 (6 bases). This CDR3 contains 16 residues. CDR1 is MNHEY, CDR2 SVGEGT, per germline. V was pared by 7 bases and J by 5 bases, with 22 bases between. The CDR3 sequence: CASTQVWTVRIDTQYF. The CDR3 region has the DNA TGTGCCAGCACCCAAGTCTGGACAGTGAGGATAGATACGCAGTATTTT.

This sequence joins TRBV20-1 and TRBJ1-2, with 7 nucleotides matching TRBD1. The length of the CDR3 is 14 residues. V was clipped by 5 bases and J by 7 bases; unmatched bases: 13. Germline loops: CDR1 DFQATT, CDR2 SNEGSKA (reference sequence). CDR3 region: CSADDRDSVLGYTF. The DNA of the CDR3 is TGCAGTGCTGATGACCGGGACAGTGTACTTGGCTACACCTTC.

The chain's CDR3 is CASSYLGTGSNYGYTF. In DNA form, the CDR3 reads TGTGCCAGCAGTTACCTAGGGACAGGGTCAAACTATGGCTACACCTTC. The chain employs TRBV6-5 and TRBJ1-2; 9 nucleotides match TRBD1. With V trimmed by 2 bases and J by 2 bases, 6 bases remained unmatched. The CDR3 totals 16 residues. CDR1 MNHEY and CDR2 SVGAGI come from the germline V gene.

V usage is TRBV6-5 and J usage is TRBJ1-3, with D possibly TRBD1 on 5 matching bases. The CDR3 consists of 16 residues. Trimming stripped 3 bases from V and 0 bases from J, with 12 bases between. The V gene's germline CDR1 is MNHEY and CDR2 SVGAGI. The CDR3 spells CASSYDGGFSGNTIYF. The DNA for the CDR3 is TGTGCCAGCAGTTATGACGGGGGGTTCTCTGGAAACACCATATATTTT.

The V call is TRBV7-9, the J call TRBJ1-3; unclear D gene. V lost 1 base and J 0 bases, leaving 10 bases between the germline ends. Germline V lookup: CDR1 SEHNR, CDR2 FQNEAQ (reference sequence). This CDR3 spans 16 amino acids. This CDR3 reads CASSLEGSSSGNTIYF. The CDR3 bases are TGTGCCAGCAGCTTAGAGGGCAGTAGCTCTGGAAACACCATATATTTT.

The table lists this clonotype with a few counts. The genes are TRBV15 and TRBJ2-7; D is ambiguous. CDR1 is LNHNV and CDR2 is YYDKDF in the germline V gene (reference sequence). There are 13 residues in the CDR3. The V end was cut by 0 bases, the J end by 7 bases, with 10 bases between. The DNA for the CDR3 is TGTGCCACCAGCAGAGATAGTCTAGGAGAGCAGTACTTC. It yields the protein CATSRDSLGEQYF.

This clonotype appeared a few times. Written as DNA, the CDR3 is TGTGCCATCAAGGGCAGGACGAACACTGAAGCTTTCTTT. Its protein is CAIKGRTNTEAFF. The gene calls are TRBV10-3 and TRBJ1-1; D is unclear. Germline assignment: CDR1 ENHRY and CDR2 SYGVKD. CDR3 length equals 13 residues. V gave up 7 bases and J gave up 1 base, with 10 bases separating them.

V usage is TRBV15 and J usage is TRBJ2-5; D might be TRBD1 or TRBD2, each matching 6 bases. Trimming cost V 5 bases and J 4 bases, with 11 bases left between them. Germline CDR1 is LNHNV and CDR2 is YYDKDF (reference sequence). CDR3 length: 13 amino acids. Written as DNA, the CDR3 is TGTGCCACCAGCGCACAGGGAGGAGAGACCCAGTACTTC. This sequence encodes CATSAQGGETQYF.

This chain links TRBV20-1 with TRBJ1-2; tentatively, D is TRBD1 (5 bases). The CDR3 runs 13 residues. Germline CDR1 and CDR2: DFQATT and SNEGSKA (reference sequence). The germline V and J ends were trimmed by 5 bases and 1 base, with 11 bases remaining between them. As DNA, the CDR3 is TGCAGTGCTGGGGGGACGGTTAACTATGGCTACACCTTC. Translation gives CSAGGTVNYGYTF.

This chain links TRBV7-2 with TRBJ1-2, with D tentatively TRBD1 (5 bases). V was pared by 2 bases and J by 3 bases, with 13 bases between. The CDR3 is made up of 15 amino acids. CDR1 is SGHTA, CDR2 FQGNSA, per germline. CDR3 nucleotides: TGTGCCAGCAGCTTACACCCCAAAGGGGACTATGGCTACACCTTC. Translation: CASSLHPKGDYGYTF.

A few counts support this clonotype. The J gene is TRBJ2-7, the V gene TRBV11-2; perhaps TRBD2 as D (6 bases). Germline V lookup: CDR1 SGHAT, CDR2 FQNNGV. The CDR3 has 15 residues. The V end lost 5 bases, the J end lost 2 bases, and 16 bases lay between the germline ends. The DNA of the CDR3 is TGTGCCAGCAGCCGAAACCGGGACTCACCCTACGAGCAGTACTTC. The encoded protein is CASSRNRDSPYEQYF.

V gene TRBV11-2 combines with J gene TRBJ1-2; 9 positions match TRBD1. Germline V gene sequence: CDR1 SGHAT, CDR2 FQNNGV. CDR3 length equals 19 residues. V shed 4 bases and J 3 bases; nucleotides not matched to a gene: 18. CDR3 sequence: CASSSLAGTGRKNHYGYTF. CDR3 DNA: TGTGCCAGCAGCTCGTTAGCCGGGACAGGGAGAAAGAACCACTATGGCTACACCTTC. The full variable domain, in which reference TRBV11-2 and TRBJ1-2 provide the parts outside the CDR3, is EAGVAQSPRYKIIEKRQSVAFWCNPISGHATLYWYQQILGQGPKLLIQFQNNGVVDDSQLPKDRFSAERLKGVDSTLKIQPAKLEDSAVYLCASSSLAGTGRKNHYGYTFGSGTRLTVV.

This rearrangement joins TRBV7-2 to TRBJ1-2; no definite D call. The CDR3 totals 13 residues. The germline CDR1 and CDR2 sequences are SGHTA and FQGNSA. Trimming left V 1 base short and J 5 bases short, with 8 bases between. The CDR3 reads CASSLGTEYGYTF. Written as DNA, the CDR3 is TGTGCCAGCAGCTTAGGGACGGAGTATGGCTACACCTTC.

The chain has TRBV20-1 and TRBJ1-5; maybe TRBD1 (6 bases). Germline V gene lookup returns CDR1 DFQATT and CDR2 SNEGSKA (reference sequence). Trimming took 4 bases from V and 0 from J, leaving 19 bases between them. The CDR3 is 17 amino acids. The chain's CDR3 is CSAKGQGNVYSNQPQHF. In nucleotides, the CDR3 is TGCAGTGCTAAGGGACAAGGGAACGTATATAGCAATCAGCCCCAGCATTTT.